The rows below give T cell receptor beta chains drawn from one sample of a study of identical twins. TCRdb called the 5' RACE reads again in MiXCR, with one record for every CDR3 protein. The sample has approximately 690,000 distinct CDR3 sequences, roughly 6.2% seen once. Sequenced: naive T cells sorted from blood. The receptors originated from a man aged 18 to 29 in good health. Each CDR3 is given with its conserved first and last residue. D genes are given only for firm matches. Only part of the rows carry a size: once, few, many, or a class if the clone is expanded.

J gene | V gene | clone size | D gene | CDR3 DNA | CDR3 protein
TRBJ1-5 | TRBV12-3/TRBV12-4 | NA | TRBD1 | TGTGCCAGCATCGGACCGGGACAGGGGGTTGATCAGCCCCAGCATTTT | CASIGPGQGVDQPQHF
TRBJ2-6 | TRBV4-3 | NA | TRBD2 | TGCGCCAGCAGCCAAGTGACGGGAGGGCCCGGGGCCAACGTCCTGACTTTC | CASSQVTGGPGANVLTF
TRBJ2-7 | TRBV6-2/TRBV6-3 | NA | NA | TGTGCCAGCAGTCGGAACGTGGGGCTGGACGAGCAGTACTTC | CASSRNVGLDEQYF
TRBJ2-3 | TRBV5-1 | many | TRBD2 | TGCGCCAGCAGCGAGTCGGGACTAGCGGGAACTGATACGCAGTATTTT | CASSESGLAGTDTQYF
TRBJ2-1 | TRBV27 | many | NA | TGTGCCAGCAGTTTATTGGGGGCGCGATACAATGAGCAGTTCTTC | CASSLLGARYNEQFF
TRBJ1-2 | TRBV20-1 | many | NA | TGCAGTGCTAGAGATCCGAACTATGGCTACACCTTC | CSARDPNYGYTF
TRBJ2-5 | TRBV20-1 | few | NA | TGCAGTGCTAGGTCCCTGCCAAGGCAAGAGACCCAGTACTTC | CSARSLPRQETQYF
TRBJ2-1 | TRBV7-3 | few | NA | TGTGCCAGCAGGTCGGATTTGGGGGAGCAGTTCTTC | CASRSDLGEQFF
TRBJ2-1 | TRBV10-3 | few | TRBD1 | TGTGCCATCAGTGAATTAGGCGGACAGGGCAATGAGCAGTTCTTC | CAISELGGQGNEQFF
TRBJ1-4 | TRBV7-9 | NA | TRBD1 | TGTGCCAGCAGCCCTCCGGGGACAGGGGGTGAAAAACTGTTTTTT | CASSPPGTGGEKLFF
TRBJ2-4 | TRBV5-1 | many | TRBD1 | TGCGCCAGCAGCCAATTAGCGGGACAGGGGAACATTCAGTACTTC | CASSQLAGQGNIQYF
TRBJ2-3 | TRBV10-3 | NA | NA | TGTGCCGTGGGGATCACAGATACGCAGTATTTT | CAVGITDTQYF
TRBJ2-5 | TRBV14 | NA | NA | TGTGCCAGCAGCTCCACTAGGGGGTTTCGGCAAGAGACCCAGTACTTC | CASSSTRGFRQETQYF